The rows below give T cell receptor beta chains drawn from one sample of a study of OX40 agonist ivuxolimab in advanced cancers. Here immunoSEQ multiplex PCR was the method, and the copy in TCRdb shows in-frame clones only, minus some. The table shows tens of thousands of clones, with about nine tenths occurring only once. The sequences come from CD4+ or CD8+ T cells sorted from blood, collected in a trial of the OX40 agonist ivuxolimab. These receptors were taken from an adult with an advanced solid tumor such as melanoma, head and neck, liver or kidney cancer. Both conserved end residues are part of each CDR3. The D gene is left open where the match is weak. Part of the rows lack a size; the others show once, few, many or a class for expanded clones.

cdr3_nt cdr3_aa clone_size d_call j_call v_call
TGCGCCAGCAGCTTGGAGGTTTGGGACAGGGGTTATGGCTACACCTTC CASSLEVWDRGYGYTF . TRBD1 TRBJ1-2 TRBV5-1
TGTGCCAGTAGTATCCGGGCAGGGAATGGCTACACCTTC CASSIRAGNGYTF . . TRBJ1-2 TRBV19
TGTGCCAGCAGCTTAATGGGGCGTCGGGGCGCGGGAGGGGCCAACGTCCTGACTTTC CASSLMGRRGAGGANVLTF once . TRBJ2-6 TRBV7-3
TGTGCCAGCAGTAGCGGGGGGGCAACAGATACGCAGTATTTT CASSSGGATDTQYF . TRBD2 TRBJ2-3 TRBV6-5
TGTGCCAGCTCACCACCGGTGGGAGAGCAGTACTTC CASSPPVGEQYF . . TRBJ2-7 TRBV18
TGTGCCAGCAGTGGGCTGGGCCAGAACACTGAAGCTTTCTTT CASSGLGQNTEAFF . . TRBJ1-1 TRBV2
TGTGCCAGTAACCGACAGGGGGCTTCTGAAGCTTTCTTT CASNRQGASEAFF . TRBD1 TRBJ1-1 TRBV19
TGCGCCAGCAGCCTCAGCCTAATAACCGGGGAGCTGTTTTTT CASSLSLITGELFF . . TRBJ2-2 TRBV5-1
TGTGCCAGCAGGTACAGGGGGCGGCCTGAAGCTTTCTTT CASRYRGRPEAFF . TRBD1 TRBJ1-1 TRBV27
TGTGCCAGCAGCTTGATCACGGGGGGAGCTTTCTTT CASSLITGGAFF . . TRBJ1-1 TRBV5-4
TGTGCTAGTGGTCCCCGCGAAGCGAACACCGGGGAGCTGTTTTTT CASGPREANTGELFF . . TRBJ2-2 TRBV12-5
TGTGCCAGCAGCTCCGGACAGGGGGCCGAAAAACTGTTTTTT CASSSGQGAEKLFF . TRBD1 TRBJ1-4 TRBV11-2
TGCGCCAGCAGCGAAGAATTGAACACTGAAGCTTTCTTT CASSEELNTEAFF . . TRBJ1-1 TRBV10-1
TGTGCCAGTAGTATAGTTTTCGGGACCGCGGGGGGCTACACCTTC CASSIVFGTAGGYTF . . TRBJ1-2 TRBV19
TGTGCCAGCAGCCAAGGTAGCGCAGGTGGCACAGATACGCAGTATTTT CASSQGSAGGTDTQYF . . TRBJ2-3 TRBV4-2
TGTGCCAGCAGCACCGAGGGCAATCAGCCCCAGCATTTT CASSTEGNQPQHF . . TRBJ1-5 TRBV21-1
TGCAGCGTTAGACTAGCGGGGGGCCCCAAAGAACCCACGGTTCGAAAAGATACGCAGTATTTT CSVRLAGGPKEPTVRKDTQYF . TRBD2 TRBJ2-3 TRBV29-1
TGTGCCAGCAGTCGGGGGTATCAGGAGACCCAGTACTTC CASSRGYQETQYF . . TRBJ2-5 TRBV6-1
TGTGCCAGCAGCTTAAACATGGGGGGCCCCGGAGGCTACACCTTC CASSLNMGGPGGYTF once . TRBJ1-2 TRBV5-6
TGTGCCAGTAGTACCGGTCTAGGACAGGGATCCTACGAGCAGTACTTC CASSTGLGQGSYEQYF once TRBD1 TRBJ2-7 TRBV19
TGTGCCAGCAGCTTAATCGGCGGAACCACAGATACGCAGTATTTT CASSLIGGTTDTQYF . . TRBJ2-3 TRBV11-2
TGTGCCAGCAGCCACCTAAGTAGGGGGGTCACAGATACGCAGTATTTT CASSHLSRGVTDTQYF few . TRBJ2-3 TRBV7-9
TGTGCCAGCTCACGGACAGGAGGGGGCTACACCTTC CASSRTGGGYTF . TRBD1 TRBJ1-2 TRBV18
TGTGCCAGCAGTTCGGGACAGGGGGGCACCGACTCCTATAATTCACCCCTCCACTTT CASSSGQGGTDSYNSPLHF . TRBD1 TRBJ1-6 TRBV27
TGTGCCAGCAGTGAAGGTGTTCGCTCTGGAAACACCATATATTTT CASSEGVRSGNTIYF . . TRBJ1-3 TRBV2
TGTGCCAGCTCACCATCCAGTAGCAATCAGCCCCAGCATTTT CASSPSSSNQPQHF few . TRBJ1-5 TRBV18
TGTGCCTGGAGTCCGGGGAGAACTGGAAACACCATATATTTT CAWSPGRTGNTIYF . . TRBJ1-3 TRBV30
TGTGCCTGGAGGGGGGTACGCGCCGGGGAGCTGTTTTTT CAWRGVRAGELFF once . TRBJ2-2 TRBV30
TGCGCCAGCAGCTTCGGGGGACCAGGTCAGCCCCAGCATTTT CASSFGGPGQPQHF . . TRBJ1-5 TRBV5-1
TGTGCCAGCAGCGTAAGGGCCAGTAATTCACCCCTCCACTTT CASSVRASNSPLHF . . TRBJ1-6 TRBV9
TGTGCCAGCAGCTTATTCGGACAGGGGAATGAAAAACTGTTTTTT CASSLFGQGNEKLFF . TRBD1 TRBJ1-4 TRBV11-2
TGTGCCAGCAGTCAACAGGGTATGTACACTGAAGCTTTCTTT CASSQQGMYTEAFF . . TRBJ1-1 TRBV6-5